Listed here are 11 T cell receptor beta chains from one sample, sequenced in a study of regulatory T cells in long-lasting Graves disease (dated by TCRdb to the early 2020s). Library construction relied on multiplex PCR. TCRdb lists the instrument as Illumina HiSeq 4000. To build TCR beta libraries, CDR3 regions were amplified by Arm-PCR using iRepertoire HTBI primers. TCRdb trimmed public reads at Q25 via fastp, called clones via MiXCR and kept in-frame beta chains. For every CDR3 protein sequence, its rows merge into one entry that carries the most common genes and DNA. In all, the sample holds 360,000 or so distinct CDR3 sequences, and roughly 16% of those were seen once. The ten largest clones take up around 20% of the sample. The sample's time point label, decoded: newly diagnosed GD, antithyroid drugs for less than 3 months. For both TCR sequencing and RNA sequencing, RNA was extracted from PBMCs using TRIzol.

The data also belong to a second study, concerning T cells in Graves' hyperthyroidism and ophthalmopathy.

The specimen comprised peripheral blood mononuclear cells (PBMCs), sampled at new diagnosis, from a patient treated with antithyroid drugs. These TCRs come from a young woman with Graves disease. Donor details come from another sample of the same person, matched by shared clones.

Ten or more counts support this clonotype. V is TRBV11-2 and J is TRBJ2-7; tentative D call: TRBD1 (6 bases). The CDR3 totals 15 residues. CDR1 is SGHAT and CDR2 is FQNNGV in the germline V gene. V lost 1 base and J lost 2, with 12 bases in between. The CDR3 nucleotides read TGTGCCAGCAGCTTAGGACAGGTCTCGACCTACGAGCAGTACTTC. It codes for CASSLGQVSTYEQYF.

The V gene is TRBV15, the J gene TRBJ2-7; D is ambiguous. This CDR3 has 13 residues. The germline V gene encodes CDR1 LNHNV and CDR2 YYDKDF (reference sequence). Trimming stripped 3 bases from V and 3 bases from J, with 9 bases between. The CDR3 DNA follows: TGTGCCACCAGCAGGAACGCTATCTACGAGCAGTACTTC. Translated: CATSRNAIYEQYF.

This clonotype was counted at least ten times. CDR3 in DNA: TGTGCCAGCGGCCAGACGGGCGAGCAGTACTTC. This translates into CASGQTGEQYF. The rearrangement uses TRBV2 and TRBJ2-7; D not resolved. The germline V gene encodes CDR1 SNHLY and CDR2 FYNNEI. The CDR3 is 11 residues long. V shed 8 bases and J shed 6 bases, with 11 bases lying between them.

This clonotype has ten or more counts. V and J are TRBV10-2 and TRBJ2-7; D call uncertain. The CDR3 length is 12 residues. Trimming cost V 0 bases and J 4 bases, with 4 bases left between them. Germline V CDR1 and CDR2: WSHSY, SAAADI. The CDR3 protein is CASSESNYEQYF. In nucleotides, the CDR3 is TGCGCCAGCAGTGAGTCGAATTACGAGCAGTACTTC.

The sample holds a few counts of this clonotype. V gene TRBV7-9 combines with J gene TRBJ2-1; D possibly corresponds to TRBD2 (6 bases). V gave up 6 bases and J gave up 5 bases, with 17 bases separating them. The CDR3 sequence is 15 residues long. CDR1 SEHNR and CDR2 FQNEAQ come from the germline V gene (reference sequence). CDR3 amino acids: CASSPRGTVNNEQFF. CDR3 nucleotide sequence: TGTGCCAGCAGTCCTCGGGGGACCGTGAACAATGAGCAGTTCTTC.

CDR3 residues: CATSALGHGELFF. The CDR3, as DNA: TGTGCCACCTCGGCCCTAGGACACGGGGAGCTGTTTTTT. The genes are TRBV24-1 and TRBJ2-2, with D possibly TRBD1 on 5 matching bases. This CDR3 is 13 amino acids long. Germline values: CDR1 KGHDR, CDR2 SFDVKD. V gave up 9 bases and J gave up 7 bases, with 14 bases separating them.

This clonotype was seen at least ten times. This sequence joins TRBV12-3 or TRBV12-4 and TRBJ2-1; 12 bases fit TRBD2. With 2 bases clipped from V and 8 bases from J, the junction kept 1 base outside the gene matches. The CDR3 totals 14 residues. CDR3 nucleotides: TGTGCCAGCAGTTTACGACTAGCGGGAGATGAGCAGTTCTTC. Amino acids: CASSLRLAGDEQFF.

This clonotype occurred many times. This sequence joins TRBV2 and TRBJ1-5; D not certain. Trimming removed 8 bases at V and 1 base at J, with 9 bases between. Germline V gene data show CDR1 as SNHLY and CDR2 as FYNNEI. CDR3 length: 13 amino acids. CDR3 amino acids: CASGRQSNQPQHF. DNA of the CDR3: TGTGCCAGCGGACGGCAGAGCAATCAGCCCCAGCATTTT.

This clonotype was detected ten times or more. This rearrangement joins TRBV20-1 to TRBJ2-5; D is undetermined. CDR1 is DFQATT, CDR2 SNEGSKA, per germline (reference sequence). The V end was cut by 1 base, the J end by 1 base, with 4 bases between. The CDR3 has 12 residues. The CDR3 protein is CSARGSQETQYF. CDR3 coding DNA: TGCAGTGCTAGAGGTAGCCAAGAGACCCAGTACTTC.

This clonotype was seen ten or more times. The V gene is TRBV7-6, the J gene TRBJ2-7, with 8 positions matching TRBD2. Germline assignment: CDR1 SGHVS and CDR2 FNYEAQ. The trim removed 4 bases at V and 1 base at J, leaving 6 bases unmatched. This CDR3 contains 15 residues. For the CDR3, the DNA is TGTGCCAGCAGCTACCAAGCGGGAGCGTCCTACGAGCAGTACTTC. Protein sequence: CASSYQAGASYEQYF.

This clonotype was counted many times. J is TRBJ2-1 and V is TRBV20-1; either TRBD1 or TRBD2 may supply D (5 bases each). The CDR3 consists of 15 residues. Looked up from germline, CDR1 is DFQATT and CDR2 is SNEGSKA (reference sequence). V lost 3 bases and J 5 bases, leaving 17 bases between the germline ends. The CDR3 protein is CSASTPGRSDNEQFF. The CDR3 DNA reads TGCAGTGCTAGTACTCCGGGACGGAGCGACAATGAGCAGTTCTTC.